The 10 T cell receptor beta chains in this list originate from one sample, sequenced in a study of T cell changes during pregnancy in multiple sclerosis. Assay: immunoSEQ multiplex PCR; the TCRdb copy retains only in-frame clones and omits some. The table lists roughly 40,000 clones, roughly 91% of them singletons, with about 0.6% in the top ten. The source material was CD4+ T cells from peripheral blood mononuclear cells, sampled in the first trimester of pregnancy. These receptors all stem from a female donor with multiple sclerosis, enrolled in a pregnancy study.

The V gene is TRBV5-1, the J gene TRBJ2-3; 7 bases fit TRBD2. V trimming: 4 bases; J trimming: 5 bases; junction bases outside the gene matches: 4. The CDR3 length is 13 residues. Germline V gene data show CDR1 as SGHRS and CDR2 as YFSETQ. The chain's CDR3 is CASSRGVQDTQYF. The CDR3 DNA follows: TGCGCCAGCAGCCGGGGGGTACAAGATACGCAGTATTTT.

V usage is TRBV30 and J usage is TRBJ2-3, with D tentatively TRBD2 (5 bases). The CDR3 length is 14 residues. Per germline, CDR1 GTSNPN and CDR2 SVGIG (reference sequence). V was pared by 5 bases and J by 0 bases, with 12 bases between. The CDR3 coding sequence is TGTGCCTGGGCGGGTTCTCTTAGCACAGATACGCAGTATTTT. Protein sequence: CAWAGSLSTDTQYF.

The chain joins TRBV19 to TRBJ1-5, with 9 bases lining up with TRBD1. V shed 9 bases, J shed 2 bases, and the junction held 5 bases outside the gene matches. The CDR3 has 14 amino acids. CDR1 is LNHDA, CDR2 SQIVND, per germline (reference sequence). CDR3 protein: CASRQGVGNQPQHF. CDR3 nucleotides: TGTGCCAGCCGACAGGGGGTTGGCAATCAGCCCCAGCATTTT.

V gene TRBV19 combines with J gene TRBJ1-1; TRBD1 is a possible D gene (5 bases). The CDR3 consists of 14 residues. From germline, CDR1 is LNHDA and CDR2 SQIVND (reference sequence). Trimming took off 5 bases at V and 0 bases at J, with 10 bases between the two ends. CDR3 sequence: CASSFRGMNTEAFF. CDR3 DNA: TGTGCCAGTAGTTTTAGGGGCATGAACACTGAAGCTTTCTTT. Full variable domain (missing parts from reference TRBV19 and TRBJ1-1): DGGITQSPKYLFRKEGQNVTLSCEQNLNHDAMYWYRQDPGQGLRLIYYSQIVNDFQKGDIAEGYSVSREKKESFPLTVTSAQKNPTAFYLCASSFRGMNTEAFFGQGTRLTVV.

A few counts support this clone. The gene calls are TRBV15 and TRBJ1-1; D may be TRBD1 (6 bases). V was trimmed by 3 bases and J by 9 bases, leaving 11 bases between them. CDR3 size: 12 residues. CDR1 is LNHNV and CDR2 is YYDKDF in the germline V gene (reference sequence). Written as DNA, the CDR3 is TGTGCCACCAGCAGGGCCGGGACAAAAGCTTTCTTT. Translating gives CATSRAGTKAFF. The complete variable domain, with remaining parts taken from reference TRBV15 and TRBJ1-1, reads DAMVIQNPRYQVTQFGKPVTLSCSQTLNHNVMYWYQQKSSQAPKLLFHYYDKDFNNEADTPDNFQSRRPNTSFCFLDIRSPGLGDTAMYLCATSRAGTKAFFGQGTRLTVV.

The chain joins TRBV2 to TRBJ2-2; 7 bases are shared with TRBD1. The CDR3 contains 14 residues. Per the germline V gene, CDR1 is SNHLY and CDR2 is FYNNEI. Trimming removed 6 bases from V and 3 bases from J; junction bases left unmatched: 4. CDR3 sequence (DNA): TGTGCCAGCAGCCGGGACAGTTACACCGGGGAGCTGTTTTTT. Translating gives CASSRDSYTGELFF.

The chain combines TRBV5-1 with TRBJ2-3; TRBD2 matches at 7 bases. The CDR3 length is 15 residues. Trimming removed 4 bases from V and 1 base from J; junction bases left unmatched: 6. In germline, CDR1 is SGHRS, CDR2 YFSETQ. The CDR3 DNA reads TGCGCCAGCAGCAATCTAGCGGCCCGCACAGATACGCAGTATTTT. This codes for CASSNLAARTDTQYF.

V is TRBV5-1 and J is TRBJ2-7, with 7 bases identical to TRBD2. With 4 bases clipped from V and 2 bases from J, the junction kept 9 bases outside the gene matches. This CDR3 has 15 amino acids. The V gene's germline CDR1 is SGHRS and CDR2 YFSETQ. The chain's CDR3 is CASSHGGGGAYEQYF. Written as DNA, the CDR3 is TGCGCCAGCAGCCACGGCGGGGGAGGGGCCTACGAGCAGTACTTC.

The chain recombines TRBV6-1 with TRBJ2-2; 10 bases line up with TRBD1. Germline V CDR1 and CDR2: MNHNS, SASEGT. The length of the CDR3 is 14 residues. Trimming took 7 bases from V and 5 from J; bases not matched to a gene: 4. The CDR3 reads CASNRDRGTGELFF. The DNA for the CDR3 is TGTGCCAGCAACCGGGACAGGGGTACCGGGGAGCTGTTTTTT.

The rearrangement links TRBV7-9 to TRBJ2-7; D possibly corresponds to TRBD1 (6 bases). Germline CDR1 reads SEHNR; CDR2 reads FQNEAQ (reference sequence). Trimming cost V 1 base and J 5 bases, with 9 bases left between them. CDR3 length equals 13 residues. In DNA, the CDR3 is TGTGCCAGCAGCTTAGATGGGGGCCACGAGCAGTACTTC. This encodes CASSLDGGHEQYF.